What follows describes a single T cell receptor beta chain. This CDR3 is 14 amino acids long. V lost 5 bases to trimming and J lost 5 bases; unmatched junction nucleotides: 11. Germline loops: CDR1 GTSNPN, CDR2 SVGIG (reference sequence). These data belong to a study of shared clonotypes between healthy human individuals. Data came from immunoSEQ multiplex PCR; TCRdb stores just in-frame clones and leaves some out. The sample consists of 2.3 million or so clones, 80% to 95% of them appearing once. The sequenced sample was naive CD4+ T cells from PBMCs. Subset noted: CD45RA+ positively selected. The V call is TRBV30, the J call TRBJ2-5; 7 bases map to TRBD1. This receptor was obtained from a man younger than 35 in good health. Some clones in this sample may be carry-over from other donors' samples. CDR3 nucleotides: TGTGCCTGGGGGGGACAGACACTCAAGGAGACCCAGTACTTC. Its protein is CAWGGQTLKETQYF.